Reported below is one T cell receptor (beta chain). No antigen is known for it. With a much larger clone just one base away, this may be a read error. A modified ARM-PCR protocol with three rounds of nested PCR amplified TCRbeta. MiXCR was run by TCRdb on the multiplex PCR reads, yielding one entry per CDR3 protein. In the table there are roughly 48,000 distinct CDR3 sequences, 60% to 65% of which are singletons. RNA was extracted from bulk tissue without any cell sorting. This non-tumor lung sample came from over 3 cm beyond the tumor edge. This sample is drawn from a study of tumor and adjacent non-tumor tissue in lung cancer. On the study more broadly: Samples averaged about 4.2 million productive TCRbeta reads each.

Notes on the study in general: Tumor repertoires had a smaller top 100 clone share than normal lung. Patients with more diverse tumor TCRs had worse survival. Compared with tumor, normal lung showed significantly lower TCR diversity.

Trimming cost V 4 bases and J 6 bases, with 11 bases left between them. CDR1 and CDR2 (germline): DFQATT, SNEGSKA (reference sequence). The CDR3 has 12 residues. This TCR was sampled from a woman aged 70-85 years with non-small cell lung cancer. The chain combines TRBV20-1 with TRBJ2-3; D tentatively fits TRBD1 or TRBD2 (5 bases each). Sequences were obtained from distant non-tumor lung tissue. Here the CDR3 reads CSAIAGSDTQYF. The CDR3 region has the DNA TGCAGTGCTATCGCAGGGAGTGATACGCAGTATTTT.